This TCR beta chain was obtained from a study of cytotoxic CD8 clonotypes in ibrutinib-treated CLL. Study context: After treatment lasting a median approximately eleven months, range 6 to 36, response samples were collected.

This CDR3 has 15 residues. V dropped 1 base and J dropped 0 bases, with 8 bases sitting between them. CDR1 SGHNT and CDR2 YENEEA come from the germline V gene. About this clone itself: Its matching antigen is unknown.

Study-level points and caveats: For progressing versus sustained-remission patients, sampling times were not the same.

Clones were read by immunoSEQ multiplex PCR, and TCRdb kept only the in-frame ones, dropping some. There are roughly 130,000 clones in the sample; 79% occur only once, and 13% lies in the top ten. The starting material was PBMCs, obtained after 12 months of ibrutinib treatment. This TCR derives from a human donor with chronic lymphocytic leukemia. The chain has TRBV11-3 and TRBJ2-3, with D hard to call. This CDR3 reads CASSLGAASTDTQYF. The CDR3 nucleotides read TGTGCCAGCAGCTTAGGTGCAGCAAGCACAGATACGCAGTATTTT.